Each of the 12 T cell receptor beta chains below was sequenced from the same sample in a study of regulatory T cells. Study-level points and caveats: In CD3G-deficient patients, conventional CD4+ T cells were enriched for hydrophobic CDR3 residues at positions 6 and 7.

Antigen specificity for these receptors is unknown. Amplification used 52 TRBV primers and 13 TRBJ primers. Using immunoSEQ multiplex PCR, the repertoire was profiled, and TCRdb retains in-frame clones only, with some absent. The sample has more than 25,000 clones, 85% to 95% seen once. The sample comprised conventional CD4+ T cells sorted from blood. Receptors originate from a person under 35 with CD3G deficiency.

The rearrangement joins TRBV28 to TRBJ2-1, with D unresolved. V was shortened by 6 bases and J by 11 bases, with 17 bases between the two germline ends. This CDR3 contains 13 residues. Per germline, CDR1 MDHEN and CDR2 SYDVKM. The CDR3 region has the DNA TGTGCCAGCAGCTCCTTTACGACGGAGCAGCAGTTCTTC. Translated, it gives CASSSFTTEQQFF.

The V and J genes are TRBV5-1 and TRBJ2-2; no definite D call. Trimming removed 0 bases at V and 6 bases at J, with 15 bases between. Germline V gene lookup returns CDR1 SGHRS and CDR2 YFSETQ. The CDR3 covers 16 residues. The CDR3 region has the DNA TGCGCCAGCAGCTTGGCCGGTGACCCTACAGCCGGGGAGCTGTTTTTT. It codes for CASSLAGDPTAGELFF.

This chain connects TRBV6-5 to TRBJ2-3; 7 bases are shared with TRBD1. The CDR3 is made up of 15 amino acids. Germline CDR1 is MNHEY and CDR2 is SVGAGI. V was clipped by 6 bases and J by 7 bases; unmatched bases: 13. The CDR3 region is CASRPMDRSSNTQYF. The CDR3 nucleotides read TGTGCCAGCAGGCCAATGGACAGGTCCTCAAATACGCAGTATTTT.

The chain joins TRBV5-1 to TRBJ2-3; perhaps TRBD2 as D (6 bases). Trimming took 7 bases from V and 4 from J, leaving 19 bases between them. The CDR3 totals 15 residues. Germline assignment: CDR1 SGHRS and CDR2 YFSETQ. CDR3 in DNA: TGCGCCAGCTCCCCAGGGACTTCCCGCCCAGATACGCAGTATTTT. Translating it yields CASSPGTSRPDTQYF.

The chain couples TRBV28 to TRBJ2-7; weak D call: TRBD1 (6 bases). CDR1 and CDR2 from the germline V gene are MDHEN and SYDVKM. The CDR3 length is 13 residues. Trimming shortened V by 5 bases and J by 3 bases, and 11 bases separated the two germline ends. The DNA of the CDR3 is TGTGCCAGCAGTGCAACAGGGTTCTACGAGCAGTACTTC. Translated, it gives CASSATGFYEQYF.

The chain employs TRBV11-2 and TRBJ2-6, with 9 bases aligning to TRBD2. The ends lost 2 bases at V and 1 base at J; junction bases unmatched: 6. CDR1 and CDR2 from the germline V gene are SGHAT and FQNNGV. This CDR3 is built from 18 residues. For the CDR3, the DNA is TGTGCCAGCAGCTTAAATGCGGGAGGGCTTTCTGGGGCCAACGTCCTGACTTTC. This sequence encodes CASSLNAGGLSGANVLTF.

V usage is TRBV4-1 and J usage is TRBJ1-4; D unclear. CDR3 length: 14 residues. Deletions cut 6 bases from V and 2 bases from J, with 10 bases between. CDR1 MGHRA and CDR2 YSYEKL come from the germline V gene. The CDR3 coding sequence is TGCGCCAGCAGATTTATAGGTACTAATGAAAAACTGTTTTTT. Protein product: CASRFIGTNEKLFF.

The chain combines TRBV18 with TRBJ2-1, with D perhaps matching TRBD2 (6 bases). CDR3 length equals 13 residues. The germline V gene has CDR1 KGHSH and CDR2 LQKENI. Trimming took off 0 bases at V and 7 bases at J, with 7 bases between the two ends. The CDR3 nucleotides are TGTGCCAGCTCACCACCTAGCGGAAATGAGCAGTTCTTC. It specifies CASSPPSGNEQFF.

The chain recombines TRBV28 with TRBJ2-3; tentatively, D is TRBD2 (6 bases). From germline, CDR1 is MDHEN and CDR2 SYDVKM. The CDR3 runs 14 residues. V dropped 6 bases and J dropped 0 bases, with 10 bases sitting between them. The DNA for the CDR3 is TGTGCCAGCAGGGGGGGTATCAGCACAGATACGCAGTATTTT. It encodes CASRGGISTDTQYF.

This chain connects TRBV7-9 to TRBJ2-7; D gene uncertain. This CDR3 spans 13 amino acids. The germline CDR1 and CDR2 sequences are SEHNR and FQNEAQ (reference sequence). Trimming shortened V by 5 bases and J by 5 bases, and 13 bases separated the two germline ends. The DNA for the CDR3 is TGTGCCAGCAGCCTCTCATCCCCGAACGAGCAGTACTTC. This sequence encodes CASSLSSPNEQYF.

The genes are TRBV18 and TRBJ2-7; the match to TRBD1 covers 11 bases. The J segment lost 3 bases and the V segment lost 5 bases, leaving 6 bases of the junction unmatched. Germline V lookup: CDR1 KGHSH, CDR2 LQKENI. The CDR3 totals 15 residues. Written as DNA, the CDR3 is TGTGCCAGCTCAACCGGACAGGGGGCGGTCTACGAGCAGTACTTC. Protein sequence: CASSTGQGAVYEQYF.

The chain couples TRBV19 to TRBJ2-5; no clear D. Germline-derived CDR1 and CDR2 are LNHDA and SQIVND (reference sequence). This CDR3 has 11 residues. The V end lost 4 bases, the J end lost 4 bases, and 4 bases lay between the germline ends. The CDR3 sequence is CASSRGETQYF. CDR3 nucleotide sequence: TGTGCCAGTAGTAGGGGAGAGACCCAGTACTTC.